The 10 T cell receptor beta chains below come from one sample, sequenced in a study of cytomegalovirus exposure and HLA in healthy donors. PCR amplification relied on 60 Vbeta primers (plus 13 Jbeta primers). Sequencing used immunoSEQ multiplex PCR; TCRdb keeps in-frame clones, though not all of them. The sample records 150,000 or so clones, 80% being singletons. The sequencing input was PBMCs. The receptor set was obtained from a male donor in good health and CMV-seropositive.

The sample holds one count of this clone. The chain links TRBV10-3 to TRBJ2-3, with TRBD2 identical over 7 bases. CDR1 ENHRY and CDR2 SYGVKD come from the germline V gene. There are 17 residues in the CDR3. J gave up 0 bases and V 6 bases, and 12 bases lay outside the gene matches. CDR3 region: CAISEGGVLGSTDTQYF. The DNA of the CDR3 is TGTGCCATCAGCGAGGGAGGGGTCTTGGGTAGCACAGATACGCAGTATTTT.

The gene calls are TRBV5-1 and TRBJ1-1; 7 nucleotides line up with TRBD1. V lost 6 bases, J lost 0 bases, and 5 bases stayed unmatched. The CDR3 covers 14 residues. Germline lookup yields CDR1 SGHRS and CDR2 YFSETQ. The CDR3 nucleotides read TGCGCCAGCAAAGGGACAGTCATGAACACTGAAGCTTTCTTT. Its translation: CASKGTVMNTEAFF.

V gene TRBV5-1 combines with J gene TRBJ2-1; TRBD2 might be the D (5 bases). With 4 bases removed from V and 4 bases from J, the gap between germline ends came to 9 bases. CDR1 and CDR2 (germline): SGHRS, YFSETQ. CDR3 length equals 13 residues. The CDR3 reads CASSLLDYNEQFF. CDR3 DNA sequence: TGCGCCAGCAGCCTACTAGATTACAATGAGCAGTTCTTC.

The chain couples TRBV28 to TRBJ1-1; TRBD1 matches 9 bases. The germline CDR1 and CDR2 sequences are MDHEN and SYDVKM. This CDR3 is 14 amino acids long. Trimming removed 8 bases from V and 4 bases from J; junction bases left unmatched: 8. Here the CDR3 DNA reads TGTGCCAGCCTGACAGGGGGGCGGAGCACTGAAGCTTTCTTT. Protein: CASLTGGRSTEAFF.

V usage is TRBV11-2 and J usage is TRBJ2-3; no firm D call. Trimming pared 5 bases from V and 2 bases from J, leaving 2 bases between. CDR1 and CDR2 (germline): SGHAT, FQNNGV. The CDR3 totals 11 residues. The CDR3 bases are TGTGCCAGCAGCCACACAGATACGCAGTATTTT. It codes for CASSHTDTQYF.

The chain carries TRBV9 and TRBJ1-2; D is unresolved. This CDR3 contains 14 residues. Germline CDR1 is SGDLS and CDR2 is YYNGEE. V lost 3 bases, J lost 3 bases, and 12 bases lay in between. The CDR3 DNA reads as TGTGCCAGCAGCGACCCCGCGGGTGACTATGGCTACACCTTC. Its translation: CASSDPAGDYGYTF.

The V call is TRBV7-8, the J call TRBJ2-7, with D perhaps matching TRBD2 (5 bases). CDR3 length equals 16 residues. From germline, CDR1 is SGHVS and CDR2 FQNEAQ. V lost 5 bases to trimming and J lost 0 bases, with 17 bases between them. This CDR3 reads CASSPTTGPGSYEQYF. CDR3 in DNA: TGTGCCAGCAGCCCGACTACGGGTCCAGGCTCCTACGAGCAGTACTTC.

This chain uses TRBV19 with TRBJ2-7; 7 bases are a match to TRBD1. After removal of 3 bases from V and 5 bases from J, the junction contained 10 bases not matched to a gene. CDR1 and CDR2 (germline): LNHDA, SQIVND (reference sequence). This CDR3 contains 15 residues. CDR3 sequence reads: CASSMIRGGFDEQYF. For the CDR3, the DNA is TGTGCCAGTAGTATGATCAGAGGGGGCTTCGACGAGCAGTACTTC.

V gene TRBV7-9 combines with J gene TRBJ2-1; 11 bases agree with TRBD2. Germline V CDR1 and CDR2: SEHNR, FQNEAQ (reference sequence). The CDR3 runs to 15 residues. V gave up 4 bases and J gave up 11 bases; unmatched junction bases: 10. CDR3 DNA: TGTGCCAGCAGCTCGGGACTAGCGGATACCGGCCAGCAGTTCTTC. Translating it yields CASSSGLADTGQQFF. Complete variable domain (other parts from reference TRBV7-9 and TRBJ2-1): DTGVSQNPRHKITKRGQNVTFRCDPISEHNRLYWYRQTLGQGPEFLTYFQNEAQLEKSRLLSDRFSAERPKGSFSTLEIQRTEQGDSAMYLCASSSGLADTGQQFFGPGTRLTVL.

This rearrangement joins TRBV29-1 to TRBJ1-5, with 9 bases that match TRBD1. Trimming at V came to 6 bases and at J to 0 bases, leaving 6 bases not matched to a gene. Germline V CDR1 and CDR2: SQVTM, ANQGSEA. The CDR3 length is 15 residues. CDR3 loop: CSVGGQGDSNQPQHF. The DNA for the CDR3 is TGCAGCGTGGGGGGACAGGGAGATAGCAATCAGCCCCAGCATTTT.